The rows below give T cell receptor beta chains drawn from one sample of a study of blood T cells in healthy people across ages. One entry per CDR3 protein results from TCRdb running MiXCR on the 5' RACE reads. The data contain 780,000 or so distinct CDR3 sequences, roughly 56% of them singletons. The sample comprised blood. These TCRs come from a man in his forties in good health. CDR3s leave out the opening cysteine and the closing phenylalanine or tryptophan. Fields, in order: J gene, V gene, CDR3 protein.

TRBJ2-1,TRBV20-1,SASLRGNEQF
TRBJ2-1,TRBV7-2,ASTAGLAARSSYNEQF
TRBJ1-5,TRBV12-3/TRBV12-4,ASSLGFSNQPQH
TRBJ2-1,TRBV28,ASSQLARSYNEQF
TRBJ1-1,TRBV29-1,SGGSRTEAF
TRBJ1-2,TRBV4-2,ASSQEGLDYGYT
TRBJ1-4,TRBV3-1,ASSQARGKNEKLF
TRBJ1-2,TRBV29-1,SVAPRDDGYT
TRBJ2-3,TRBV5-1,ASRFRGRQGIDDTQY
TRBJ2-7,TRBV28,ASKTGATYEQY
TRBJ2-5,TRBV29-1,SVGPRLVTETQY
TRBJ1-1,TRBV5-4,AGRGDLNTEAF
TRBJ2-3,TRBV5-1,ASSLTGVHTDTQY
TRBJ2-1,TRBV5-1,ASSLGSGLYNEQF
TRBJ2-7,TRBV9,ASSVLDSRYEQY
TRBJ2-1,TRBV9,ASSVVGRKQF
TRBJ1-5,TRBV3-1,ASSPTGGEGQPQH
TRBJ2-1,TRBV20-1,SARDFKSSYNEQF
TRBJ2-1,TRBV12-3/TRBV12-4,ASSSNNEQF
TRBJ2-3,TRBV4-1,ASSQGPSLETQY
TRBJ1-2,TRBV6-5,ASSYRGDGYT
TRBJ2-3,TRBV20-1,SASGTGGTDTQY
TRBJ2-3,TRBV6-6,ASSPPGGKTQY
TRBJ2-1,TRBV6-1,ASSGRGADRIHEQF
TRBJ2-3,TRBV27,ASSLTHSADTQY
TRBJ2-1,TRBV11-3,ASSQLPGTRLF
TRBJ1-1,TRBV4-1,ASSHPIQGLVPMNTEAF
TRBJ2-4,TRBV5-6,ASSAGGSNIQY
TRBJ2-1,TRBV12-3/TRBV12-4,ASRKTGASYNEQF
TRBJ1-5,TRBV20-1,SARDWGNQPQH
TRBJ2-7,TRBV20-1,SARARTGTYEQY
NA,TRBV29-1,SVEVRLRLFLETQY
TRBJ1-2,TRBV6-2/TRBV6-3,ASSRGGTGYGYT
NA,TRBV6-2/TRBV6-3,ACISQGPYYEQY
TRBJ2-1,TRBV6-1,ASSRGQFLRGVSSYNEQF
TRBJ1-6,TRBV7-2,ASQGGQYSPLH
TRBJ2-4,TRBV11-1,ASSSGTISY
TRBJ2-7,TRBV28,ASTLGGPGSRYEQY
TRBJ2-1,TRBV15,ATSTNLAGGPYEQF
TRBJ2-6,TRBV4-2,ASSQFTGSLDSGANVLT
TRBJ1-2,TRBV20-1,SASPSGNGYT
TRBJ2-5,TRBV27,ASVFQETQY
TRBJ2-7,TRBV5-8,ASSSGLAVSSYEQY
TRBJ2-6,TRBV5-1,ASSLTAGASVLT
TRBJ2-5,TRBV12-3/TRBV12-4,ASSPTSGGAYQTQY
TRBJ1-5,TRBV5-5,ASSLTGGDSNQPQH
TRBJ2-7,TRBV6-4,ASSDLNSKQGEVY